This TCR beta chain was sequenced in a study of cytomegalovirus exposure and HLA in healthy donors. Worth noting for this clone: What it binds is unknown.

Germline CDR1 reads LNHDA; CDR2 reads SQIVND (reference sequence). CDR3 length equals 11 residues. Trimming left V 1 base short and J 5 bases short, with 2 bases between. Findings and limits, study-wide: Within the 120 validation repertoires, first-cohort TCR clusters tended to co-occur, according to a later analysis. A few chains tied to CMV proved CMV antigen-specific in vitro. Overall, about 160 TCR beta chains were annotated as cytomegalovirus-associated.

Some clones are missing from TCRdb's copy, which holds only in-frame ones; the method was immunoSEQ multiplex PCR. The sample carries about 130,000 clones, approximately 95% recorded once. The material sequenced was PBMCs. The TCR originated in a man between 18 and 35 years old in good health and CMV-seronegative. The chain uses TRBV19 and TRBJ2-5; no reliable D call. This CDR3 reads CASSIAETQYF. CDR3 in DNA: TGTGCCAGTAGTATAGCGGAGACCCAGTACTTC.